One and the same sample provided the 16 T cell receptor beta chains below, sequenced in a study of T cell responses to AZD1222 COVID-19 vaccine. TCRdb's table, derived via immunoSEQ multiplex PCR, lists solely in-frame clones and lacks some. This repertoire shows roughly 150,000 clones, around 90% found once; its top ten account for around 1.5%. Specimen: peripheral blood, collected on day 0 of AZD1222 vaccination. Every receptor here comes from an adult in good health.

The rearrangement joins TRBV3-1 (or the pseudogene TRBV3-2) to TRBJ2-1; D remains unclear. With 1 base removed from V and 6 bases from J, the gap between germline ends came to 13 bases. The germline V gene encodes CDR1 LGHDT and CDR2 YNNKEL (reference sequence). The CDR3 extends over 15 amino acids. As DNA, the CDR3 is TGTGCCAGCAGCCAAGGTAGAGGTTTGGGCAATGAGCAGTTCTTC. Its translation is CASSQGRGLGNEQFF.

The V call is TRBV27, the J call TRBJ1-1, with D possibly matching TRBD1 (6 bases). Trimming shortened V by 3 bases and J by 1 base, and 12 bases separated the two germline ends. The CDR3 totals 15 residues. Germline values: CDR1 MNHEY, CDR2 SMNVEV (reference sequence). The CDR3, as DNA: TGTGCCAGCAGTTTGGTAGGGGGTTCGAACACTGAAGCTTTCTTT. Its protein product is CASSLVGGSNTEAFF.

The chain carries TRBV9 and TRBJ2-2; D unclear. This CDR3 comprises 13 residues. The ends were cut back, 0 bases at V and 8 bases at J, with 8 bases in the middle. CDR1 is SGDLS, CDR2 YYNGEE, per germline. The DNA for the CDR3 is TGTGCCAGCAGCGTAGCTACCCAGGGGGAGCTGTTTTTT. It is translated as CASSVATQGELFF.

The chain combines TRBV25-1 with TRBJ1-1, with TRBD1 as a possible D gene (6 bases). V lost 1 base and J lost 2, with 11 bases in between. Germline V CDR1 and CDR2: MGHDK, SYGVNS. The CDR3 runs to 15 residues. CDR3 region: CASSEWGGTNTEAFF. CDR3 coding DNA: TGTGCCAGCAGTGAATGGGGGGGGACAAACACTGAAGCTTTCTTT.

This clone was found once. This chain joins TRBV10-3 and TRBJ2-7, with D possibly TRBD1 on 6 matching bases. Trimming removed 4 bases at V and 3 bases at J, with 13 bases between. Germline V lookup: CDR1 ENHRY, CDR2 SYGVKD. The CDR3 totals 14 residues. CDR3 nucleotides: TGTGCCATCAGTGGGTTAAACAGGGACTACGAGCAGTACTTC. As protein: CAISGLNRDYEQYF.

This chain uses TRBV30 with TRBJ2-6; D remains ambiguous. The CDR3 totals 12 residues. Germline CDR1 and CDR2: GTSNPN and SVGIG (reference sequence). With 3 bases removed from V and 4 bases from J, the gap between germline ends came to 4 bases. The CDR3 coding sequence is TGTGCCTGGAGCAGGGGGGCCAACGTCCTGACTTTC. This translates into CAWSRGANVLTF. Variable domain in full (rest from reference TRBV30 and TRBJ2-6): SQTIHQWPATLVQPVGSPLSLECTVEGTSNPNLYWYRQAAGRGLQLLFYSVGIGQISSEVPQNLSASRPQDRQFILSSKKLLLSDSGFYLCAWSRGANVLTFGAGSRLTVL.

V and J are TRBV4-3 and TRBJ1-1; a weak D match, TRBD1 (5 bases). V shed 0 bases and J shed 0 bases, with 17 bases lying between them. Germline CDR1 and CDR2: LGHNA and YSLEER. There are 18 residues in the CDR3. Here the CDR3 reads CASSQDNPIGGLNTEAFF. As DNA, the CDR3 is TGCGCCAGCAGCCAAGATAATCCAATCGGGGGTTTGAACACTGAAGCTTTCTTT.

The V and J genes are TRBV7-2 and TRBJ1-6; 7 positions match TRBD1. The length of the CDR3 is 16 residues. Germline CDR1 and CDR2: SGHTA and FQGNSA. The junction had 12 bases not matched to a gene; V was cut back by 6 bases and J by 7 bases. The chain's CDR3 is CASRSGDSQRNSPLHF. The CDR3 DNA reads TGTGCCAGCAGGTCGGGGGACAGCCAGCGGAATTCACCCCTCCACTTT.

This clone was recorded only once. The V call is TRBV30, the J call TRBJ1-3; D perhaps matches TRBD1 (5 bases). Trimming left V 0 bases short and J 9 bases short, with 12 bases between. Germline CDR1 and CDR2: GTSNPN and SVGIG (reference sequence). The CDR3 loop spans 13 amino acids. The CDR3 DNA is TGTGCCTGGAGTGTACGACAGAAGGGCACCATATATTTT. This gives the protein CAWSVRQKGTIYF. Drawing the rest from reference TRBV30 and TRBJ1-3, the complete variable domain is SQTIHQWPATLVQPVGSPLSLECTVEGTSNPNLYWYRQAAGRGLQLLFYSVGIGQISSEVPQNLSASRPQDRQFILSSKKLLLSDSGFYLCAWSVRQKGTIYFGEGSWLTVV.

The chain couples TRBV5-1 to TRBJ1-1; D remains ambiguous. This CDR3 spans 14 amino acids. Germline V gene lookup returns CDR1 SGHRS and CDR2 YFSETQ. V gave up 4 bases and J gave up 1 base, with 11 bases separating them. CDR3 sequence: CASSLTMGNTEAFF. The CDR3 nucleotides read TGCGCCAGCAGCCTTACGATGGGGAACACTGAAGCTTTCTTT.

The V gene is TRBV21-1, the J gene TRBJ1-2. TRBV21-1 is reported as a pseudogene. This CDR3 has 10 residues. The CDR3 DNA reads TGTGCCAGCAGCAAATATGGCTACACCTTC. Protein: CASSKYGYTF.

The genes are TRBV5-1 and TRBJ2-1; D may be TRBD1 (5 bases). There are 14 residues in the CDR3. Between the trimmed V and J ends, which lost 5 bases and 3 bases, there was a span of 12 bases. Germline V gene data show CDR1 as SGHRS and CDR2 as YFSETQ. CDR3 bases: TGCGCCAGCAGACAGGATACTAACTACAATGAGCAGTTCTTC. This gives the protein CASRQDTNYNEQFF.

The chain employs TRBV27 and TRBJ2-7, with 9 bases lining up with TRBD2. CDR3 size: 14 residues. Losses at the gene ends were 5 bases for V and 4 bases for J; bases not matched to a gene: 6. Germline V gene lookup returns CDR1 MNHEY and CDR2 SMNVEV (reference sequence). CDR3 residues: CASSGLAGMYEQYF. The DNA for the CDR3 is TGTGCCAGCAGTGGGCTAGCGGGAATGTACGAGCAGTACTTC.

V is TRBV5-8 and J is TRBJ1-4, with D maybe TRBD1 (5 bases). CDR1 is SGHTS and CDR2 is YDEGEE in the germline V gene. V lost 4 bases to trimming and J lost 3 bases, with 10 bases between them. The CDR3 has 14 residues. CDR3 loop: CASSPDMPNEKLFF. The CDR3 coding sequence is TGTGCCAGCAGCCCGGACATGCCTAATGAAAAACTGTTTTTT. Combining the CDR3 with reference TRBV5-8 and TRBJ1-4 gives the whole variable domain EAGVTQSPTHLIKTRGQQATLRCSPISGHTSVYWYQQALGLGLQFLLWYDEGEERNRGNFPPRFSGRQFPNYSSELNVNALELEDSALYLCASSPDMPNEKLFFGSGTQLSVL.

This chain uses TRBV27 with TRBJ1-2; 9 bases agree with TRBD1. The V and J ends lost 5 bases and 4 bases, in that order; junction bases with no gene match: 8. This CDR3 is 15 amino acids long. Germline V gene data show CDR1 as MNHEY and CDR2 as SMNVEV (reference sequence). CDR3 sequence: CASSPGQGEGYGYTF. The CDR3 DNA reads TGTGCCAGCAGTCCGGGACAGGGAGAAGGCTATGGCTACACCTTC.

The chain is built from TRBV4-3 and TRBJ2-6; the D gene is possibly TRBD1 (5 bases). Germline assignment: CDR1 LGHNA and CDR2 YSLEER. V was shortened by 9 bases and J by 0 bases, with 18 bases between the two germline ends. CDR3 length equals 17 residues. CDR3 protein: CASSPWWGRSGANVLTF. CDR3 DNA: TGCGCCAGTTCCCCGTGGTGGGGCCGCTCTGGGGCCAACGTCCTGACTTTC.